This T cell receptor (beta chain) was identified in a study of molecular identifiers for immune sequencing clone quantification. MiXCR, run by TCRdb on the PCR reads, gives a single entry per CDR3 protein. The table includes around 460,000 distinct CDR3 sequences, about 25% detected once. Isolation of naive CD8 T cells was achieved by sorting on a CD8+CD4-CCR7+CD45RA+ phenotype. As to this clonotype: A single base separates this from a much larger clone, so it may be a read error.

Sequenced input: naive CD8+ T cells from blood, with Jurkat cell RNA spiked in. The subset was: FACS-sorted CD8+CD4-CCR7+CD45RA+ naive T cells. The source of this sequence is a human donor in good health. Some libraries in this study had Jurkat cell RNA spiked in.

For the CDR3, the DNA is TGTGCCAGCAGTTTGACTGGAGGGCTAGCTCTCTATGAGCAGTTCTTC. This gives the protein CASSLTGGLALYEQFF. This chain links TRBV28 with TRBJ2-1; D might be TRBD2 (6 bases). The CDR3 is 16 residues long. The V end lost 3 bases, the J end lost 8 bases, and 20 bases lay between the germline ends. Germline V lookup: CDR1 MDHEN, CDR2 SYDVKM.